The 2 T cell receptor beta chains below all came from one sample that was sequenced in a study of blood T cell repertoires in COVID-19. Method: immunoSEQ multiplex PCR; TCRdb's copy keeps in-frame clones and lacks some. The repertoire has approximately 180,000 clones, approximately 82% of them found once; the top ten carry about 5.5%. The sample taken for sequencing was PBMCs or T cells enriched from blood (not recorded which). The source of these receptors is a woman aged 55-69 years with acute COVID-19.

The CDR3 sequence is CASSMNRISGPGKLFF. The CDR3 nucleotides are TGTGCCAGTAGTATGAATCGGATCTCAGGGCCTGGAAAACTGTTTTTT. The gene calls are TRBV19 and TRBJ1-4, with D possibly matching TRBD1 (5 bases). CDR1 is LNHDA, CDR2 SQIVND, per germline (reference sequence). V was cut by 3 bases and J by 10 bases, with 21 bases left in between. This CDR3 has 16 residues.

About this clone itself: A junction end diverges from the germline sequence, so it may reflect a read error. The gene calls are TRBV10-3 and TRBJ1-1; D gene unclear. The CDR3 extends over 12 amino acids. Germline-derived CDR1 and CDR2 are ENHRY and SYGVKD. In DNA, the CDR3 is TGTGCCAGCAGTTTGAGGAACACTGAAGCTTTCTTT. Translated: CASSLRNTEAFF.